Detailed here is one T cell receptor beta chain. Methods used by the authors: Estimated nucleated cell counts came from reference gene primer amplification. TCRdb's table, derived via immunoSEQ multiplex PCR, lists solely in-frame clones and lacks some. V and J calls and clone size are those listed in that table; D and trimming were worked out from the DNA. The data show fewer than 150,000 clones, around 86% seen once. Recovered status applied to Cohort 3 donors who had two consecutive negative PCRs. It also applied to those with clearance or with symptom resolution. The data were obtained in a study of blood T cell repertoires in COVID-19. The source material was PBMCs or T cells enriched from blood (not recorded which). The origin of this receptor is a man under 40 who had recovered from COVID-19.

The CDR3 nucleotides read TGTGCCAGCAGCCAACAGGGGGAGAAGCCCCAGCATTTT. Translated: CASSQQGEKPQHF. The chain uses TRBV9 and TRBJ1-5; TRBD1 matches 8 bases. The ends lost 4 bases at V and 8 bases at J; junction bases unmatched: 5. This CDR3 is 13 amino acids long. CDR1 is SGDLS and CDR2 is YYNGEE in the germline V gene.